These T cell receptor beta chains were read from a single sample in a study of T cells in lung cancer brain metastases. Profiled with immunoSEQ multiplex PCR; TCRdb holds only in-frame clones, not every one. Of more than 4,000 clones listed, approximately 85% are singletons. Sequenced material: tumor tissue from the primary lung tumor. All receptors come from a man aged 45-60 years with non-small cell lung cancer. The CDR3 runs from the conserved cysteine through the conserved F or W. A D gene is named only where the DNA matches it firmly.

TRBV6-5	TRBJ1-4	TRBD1	TGTGCCAGCAGTCACTTCCCGGGACAGGGGGCTGAAAAACTGTTTTTT	CASSHFPGQGAEKLFF
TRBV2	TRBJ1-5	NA	TGTGCCAGCAGGACGGACGGGAATCAGCCCCAGCATTTT	CASRTDGNQPQHF
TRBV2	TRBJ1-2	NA	TGTGCCAGCAGTGACGGGATAGCCACGGGTGGCTACACCTTC	CASSDGIATGGYTF
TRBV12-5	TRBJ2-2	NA	TGTGCTAGTGGTTTGGACGGGTTCGGGGGGCTGTTTTTT	CASGLDGFGGLFF
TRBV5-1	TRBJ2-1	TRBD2	TGCGCCACTCAAGCGGGAGGCCAGTGGAATGAGCAGTTCTTC	CATQAGGQWNEQFF
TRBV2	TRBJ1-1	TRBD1	TGTGCCACCGGACAGGGGAGTGAAGCTTTCTTT	CATGQGSEAFF
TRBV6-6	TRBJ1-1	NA	TGTGCCAGCAGTATGAACACTGAAGCTTTCTTT	CASSMNTEAFF
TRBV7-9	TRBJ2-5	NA	TGTGCCAGCAGTTTCCTTCGGGTTCAGGAGATCCAGTACTTC	CASSFLRVQEIQYF
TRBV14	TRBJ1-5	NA	TGTGCCAGTAACGAGGGGCCCGCTAGCAATCAGCCCCAGCATTTT	CASNEGPASNQPQHF
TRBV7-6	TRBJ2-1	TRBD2	TGTGCCAGCAGCTTAGGGCGGGAGGGCCTTCTAAACAATGAGCAGTTCTTC	CASSLGREGLLNNEQFF
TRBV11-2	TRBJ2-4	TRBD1	TGTGCCAGCAGTCACCGGACAGGGAACATTCAGTACTTC	CASSHRTGNIQYF
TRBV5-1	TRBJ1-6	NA	TGCGCCAGCAGCTTGACGGGCTCCTATAATTCACCCCTCCACTTT	CASSLTGSYNSPLHF
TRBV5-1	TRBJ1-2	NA	TGCGCCAGCAGCTCCGACACCTACAACAACTATGGCTACACCTTC	CASSSDTYNNYGYTF
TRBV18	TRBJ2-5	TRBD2	TGTGCCAGCTCACCGGGACTAGCGGGAGGGGAGACCCAGTACTTC	CASSPGLAGGETQYF
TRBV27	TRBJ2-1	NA	TGTGCCAGCAGTATTCGGGACCATTCCAATGAGCAGTTCTTC	CASSIRDHSNEQFF